This T cell receptor beta chain is from a study of early T cells in non-severe SARS-CoV-2 infection. Separate cDNA molecules each had unique molecular identifiers attached to them. Each CDR3 protein is one row after TCRdb ran MiXCR on the 5' RACE reads. This repertoire shows 95,000 to 100,000 distinct CDR3 sequences, around 14% found once; its top ten account for 2% to 2.5%. The germline CDR1 and CDR2 sequences are KGHDR and SFDVKD. CDR3 size: 13 residues. V was cut by 2 bases and J by 4 bases, with 7 bases left in between. The TCR originated in an adult who was a healthcare worker with PCR-confirmed SARS-CoV-2 infection or an uninfected control (not recorded which). Sequenced input: whole blood. J is TRBJ1-2 and V is TRBV24-1; D is unresolved. CDR3 in amino acids: CATSDWRGYGYTF. CDR3 DNA: TGTGCCACCAGTGATTGGAGAGGCTATGGCTACACCTTC.